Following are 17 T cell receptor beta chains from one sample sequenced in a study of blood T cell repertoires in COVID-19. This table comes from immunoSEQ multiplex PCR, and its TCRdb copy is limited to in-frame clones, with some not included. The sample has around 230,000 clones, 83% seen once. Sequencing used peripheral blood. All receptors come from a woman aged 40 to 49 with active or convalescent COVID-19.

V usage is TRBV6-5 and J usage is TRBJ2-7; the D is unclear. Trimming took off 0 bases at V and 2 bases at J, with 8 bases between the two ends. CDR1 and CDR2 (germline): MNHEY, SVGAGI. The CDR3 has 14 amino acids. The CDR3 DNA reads TGTGCCAGCAGTTACTCGGGCACGGCCTACGAGCAGTACTTC. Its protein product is CASSYSGTAYEQYF.

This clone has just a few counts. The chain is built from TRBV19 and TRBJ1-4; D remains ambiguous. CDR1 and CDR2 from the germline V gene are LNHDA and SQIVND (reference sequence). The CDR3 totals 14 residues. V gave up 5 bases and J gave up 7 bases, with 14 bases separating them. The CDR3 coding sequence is TGTGCCAGTAGTCGTGCCCGAACTGGTGAAAAACTGTTTTTT. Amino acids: CASSRARTGEKLFF.

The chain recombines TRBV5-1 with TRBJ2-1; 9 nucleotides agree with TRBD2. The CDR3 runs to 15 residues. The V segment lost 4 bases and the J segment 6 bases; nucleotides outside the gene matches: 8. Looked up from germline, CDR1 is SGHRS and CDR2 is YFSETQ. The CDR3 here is CASSPGLAPANEQFF. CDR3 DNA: TGCGCCAGCAGCCCTGGACTAGCGCCCGCCAATGAGCAGTTCTTC.

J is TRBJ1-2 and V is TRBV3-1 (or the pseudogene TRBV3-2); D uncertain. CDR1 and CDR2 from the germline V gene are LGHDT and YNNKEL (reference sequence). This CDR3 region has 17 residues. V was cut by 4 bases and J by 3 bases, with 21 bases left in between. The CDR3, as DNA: TGTGCCAGCAGCCCCGGCGGGTCGGACCCAAGATACTATGGCTACACCTTC. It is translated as CASSPGGSDPRYYGYTF.

CDR3 DNA sequence: TGTGCCAGCAGCTTAACGGGGGGCTTGTATCAGCCCCAGCATTTT. Its protein product is CASSLTGGLYQPQHF. The genes are TRBV11-2 and TRBJ1-5; D might be TRBD1 (6 bases). The CDR3 totals 15 residues. The V gene lost 2 bases and the J gene lost 5 bases, with 13 bases spanning the gap. Germline V gene data show CDR1 as SGHAT and CDR2 as FQNNGV.

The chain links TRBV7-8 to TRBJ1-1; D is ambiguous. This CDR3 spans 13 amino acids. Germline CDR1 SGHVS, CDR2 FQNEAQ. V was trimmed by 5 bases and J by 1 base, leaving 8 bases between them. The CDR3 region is CASSLPGNTEAFF. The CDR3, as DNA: TGTGCCAGCAGCCTGCCAGGGAACACTGAAGCTTTCTTT.

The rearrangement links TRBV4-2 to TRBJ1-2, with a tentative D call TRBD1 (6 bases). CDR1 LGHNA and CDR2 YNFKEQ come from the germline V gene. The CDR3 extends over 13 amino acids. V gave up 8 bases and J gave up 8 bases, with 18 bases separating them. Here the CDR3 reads CASGLGAGDGYTF. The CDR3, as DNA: TGTGCCAGCGGACTTGGGGCAGGGGACGGCTACACCTTC.

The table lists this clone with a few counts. CDR3 protein: CASSEGGGYQPQHF. Written as DNA, the CDR3 is TGTGCCAGCAGTGAAGGGGGGGGTTATCAGCCCCAGCATTTT. The chain carries TRBV2 and TRBJ1-5; D may be TRBD1 (5 bases). The germline V gene encodes CDR1 SNHLY and CDR2 FYNNEI. This CDR3 spans 14 amino acids. Trimming stripped 1 base from V and 5 bases from J, with 9 bases between.

The chain's CDR3 is CASSPNAGTVYEQYF. CDR3 in DNA: TGTGCCAGCAGCCCCAACGCCGGGACAGTCTACGAGCAGTACTTC. The rearrangement joins TRBV5-4 to TRBJ2-7, with 7 bases that match TRBD1. CDR3 length: 15 residues. CDR1 is SGHNT, CDR2 YYREEE, per germline (reference sequence). With V trimmed by 4 bases and J by 3 bases, 10 bases remained unmatched. Drawing the rest from reference TRBV5-4 and TRBJ2-7, the complete variable domain is ETGVTQSPTHLIKTRGQQVTLRCSSQSGHNTVSWYQQALGQGPQFIFQYYREEENGRGNFPPRFSGLQFPNYSSELNVNALELDDSALYLCASSPNAGTVYEQYFGPGTRLTVT.

The CDR3 DNA follows: TGTGCCAGCTCACCAGTCGGTCGGGAGGGAACCGGGGAGCTGTTTTTT. Translated, it gives CASSPVGREGTGELFF. The V call is TRBV18, the J call TRBJ2-2; 8 positions match TRBD2. CDR1 is KGHSH and CDR2 is LQKENI in the germline V gene. With V trimmed by 2 bases and J by 5 bases, 7 bases remained unmatched. This CDR3 comprises 16 residues.

The CDR3 region is CASSLVAGEGYEQYF. DNA of the CDR3: TGTGCCAGCAGCTTGGTGGCGGGGGAAGGATACGAGCAGTACTTC. The V call is TRBV5-5, the J call TRBJ2-7, with 7 bases identical to TRBD2. Germline values: CDR1 SGHKS, CDR2 YYEKEE (reference sequence). Germline trimming cut 0 bases from V and 4 bases from J; bases unmatched to any gene: 7. The CDR3 consists of 15 residues.

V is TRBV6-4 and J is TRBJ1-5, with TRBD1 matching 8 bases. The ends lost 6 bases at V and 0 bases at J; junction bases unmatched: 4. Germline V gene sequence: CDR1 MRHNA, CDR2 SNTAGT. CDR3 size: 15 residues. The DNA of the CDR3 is TGTGCCAGCAGCCTTGGACAGGGTAGCAATCAGCCCCAGCATTTT. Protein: CASSLGQGSNQPQHF.

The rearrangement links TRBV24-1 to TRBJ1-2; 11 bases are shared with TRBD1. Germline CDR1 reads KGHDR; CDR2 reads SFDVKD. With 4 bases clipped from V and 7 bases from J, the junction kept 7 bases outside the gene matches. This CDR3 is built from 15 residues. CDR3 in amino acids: CATSDPDRGHGGYTF. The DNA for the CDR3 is TGTGCCACCAGTGACCCGGACAGGGGGCACGGTGGCTACACCTTC.

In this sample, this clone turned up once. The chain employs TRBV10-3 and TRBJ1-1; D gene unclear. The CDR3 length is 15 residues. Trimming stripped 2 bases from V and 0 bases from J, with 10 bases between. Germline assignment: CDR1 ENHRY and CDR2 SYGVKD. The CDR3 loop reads CAISERGVMNTEAFF. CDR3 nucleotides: TGTGCCATCAGTGAGCGGGGAGTGATGAACACTGAAGCTTTCTTT.

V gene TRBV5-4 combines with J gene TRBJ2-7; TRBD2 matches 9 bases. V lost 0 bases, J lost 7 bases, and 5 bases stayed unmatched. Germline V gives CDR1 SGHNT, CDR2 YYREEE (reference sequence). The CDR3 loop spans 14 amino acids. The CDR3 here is CASSLVLAGSEQYF. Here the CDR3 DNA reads TGTGCCAGCAGCTTGGTACTAGCGGGTTCTGAGCAGTACTTC.

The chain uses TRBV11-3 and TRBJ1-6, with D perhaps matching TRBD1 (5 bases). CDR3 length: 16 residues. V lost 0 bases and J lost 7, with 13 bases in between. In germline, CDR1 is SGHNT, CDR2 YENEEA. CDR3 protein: CASSLDHWGGNSPLHF. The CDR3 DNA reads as TGTGCCAGCAGCTTAGATCATTGGGGGGGGAATTCACCCCTCCACTTT.

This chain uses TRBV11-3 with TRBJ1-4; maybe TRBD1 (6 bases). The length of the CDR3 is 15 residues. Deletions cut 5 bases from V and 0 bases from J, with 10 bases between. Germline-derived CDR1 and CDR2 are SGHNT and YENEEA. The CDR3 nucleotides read TGTGCCAGCAGCGATACAGGGACAACTAATGAAAAACTGTTTTTT. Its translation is CASSDTGTTNEKLFF.